The clone carrying this T cell receptor beta chain was seen at least ten times. Its cognate antigen is unknown. This entry comes from a study of immune heterogeneity within non-small cell lung tumors. Study details: Of the tumors, 4 were squamous cell, some ten non-squamous, and 1 not otherwise specified. Study-wide points: Across individual patients, the high-frequency T-cell receptor beta clonotypes were largely distinct.

At approximately 570 ng per sample, bulk tumor genomic DNA provided the template. In surgery, several biopsies were collected from each primary tumor at widely spaced sites. Curative surgery was performed on patients who had untreated, newly diagnosed non-small cell lung cancer. Samples were obtained from newly diagnosed non-small cell lung cancer patients who were having surgery with curative intent. For the TCR beta CDR3, multiplex PCR with 32 V and 13 J primers performed the amplification. TCRdb independently ran MiXCR on the multiplex PCR reads; one entry per CDR3 protein. The sample holds about 22,000 distinct CDR3 sequences; 27% are singletons and the top ten take about 3.7%. Germline loops: CDR1 SGHTA, CDR2 FQGNSA. The CDR3 loop spans 14 amino acids. V gave up 4 bases and J gave up 6 bases, with 15 bases separating them.

The specimen sequenced was lung tumor tissue. The rearrangement links TRBV7-2 to TRBJ1-2; D call uncertain. The clonotype originates from a man between 40 and 49 years old with non-small cell lung cancer. CDR3: CASSSPRERDGYTF. The CDR3 DNA reads TGTGCCAGCAGCTCCCCGAGGGAGAGAGATGGCTACACCTTC.